This is a list of T cell receptor beta chains from one sample in a study of blood T cell repertoires in COVID-19. Sequenced by immunoSEQ multiplex PCR; TCRdb stores in-frame clones only, minus some. The sample shows about 140,000 clones, 88% of them seen only once. The sample consisted of peripheral blood. The receptors derive from a woman aged 55 to 70 with acute or convalescent COVID-19. The CDR3 runs from the conserved cysteine through the conserved F or W. Each record gives: J gene, V gene, D gene, CDR3 protein, CDR3 DNA. The D gene is left open where the match is weak.

J: TRBJ2-5
V: TRBV7-8
D: NA
CDR3: CASSLQQGLYETQYF
DNA: TGTGCCAGCAGCTTGCAACAGGGTTTGTACGAGACCCAGTACTTC

J: TRBJ2-1
V: TRBV27
D: NA
CDR3: CASNLRGGPYNEQFF
DNA: TGTGCCAGCAACCTAAGGGGGGGCCCTTACAATGAGCAGTTCTTC

J: TRBJ1-4
V: TRBV6-5
D: TRBD1
CDR3: CASSYIRGQIGEKLFF
DNA: TGTGCCAGCAGTTATATCAGGGGACAGATAGGTGAAAAACTGTTTTTT

J: TRBJ2-2
V: TRBV5-4
D: TRBD2
CDR3: CASTPVGGLAGTGELFF
DNA: TGTGCCAGCACCCCGGTCGGGGGTCTAGCGGGCACCGGGGAGCTGTTTTTT

J: TRBJ2-7
V: TRBV20-1
D: NA
CDR3: CSASNLYEQYF
DNA: TGCAGTGCTAGCAACTTATACGAGCAGTACTTC

J: TRBJ1-2
V: TRBV6-5
D: TRBD1
CDR3: CASRAAQGAVYGYTF
DNA: TGTGCCAGCAGAGCAGCGCAGGGGGCCGTCTATGGCTACACCTTC

J: TRBJ2-3
V: TRBV29-1
D: TRBD2
CDR3: CSVEAGRGDPDTQYF
DNA: TGCAGCGTTGAGGCAGGGCGGGGGGACCCAGATACGCAGTATTTT

J: TRBJ2-7
V: TRBV28
D: TRBD1
CDR3: CASSPPGQGIVEQYF
DNA: TGTGCCAGCAGTCCCCCGGGACAGGGTATAGTCGAGCAGTACTTC

J: TRBJ2-3
V: TRBV5-1
D: NA
CDR3: CASSLAPPSTDTQYF
DNA: TGCGCCAGCAGCTTGGCTCCCCCCAGCACAGATACGCAGTATTTT

J: TRBJ2-7
V: TRBV20-1
D: TRBD1
CDR3: CSASLWDRGIHEQYF
DNA: TGCAGTGCTAGTCTATGGGACAGGGGGATCCACGAGCAGTACTTC